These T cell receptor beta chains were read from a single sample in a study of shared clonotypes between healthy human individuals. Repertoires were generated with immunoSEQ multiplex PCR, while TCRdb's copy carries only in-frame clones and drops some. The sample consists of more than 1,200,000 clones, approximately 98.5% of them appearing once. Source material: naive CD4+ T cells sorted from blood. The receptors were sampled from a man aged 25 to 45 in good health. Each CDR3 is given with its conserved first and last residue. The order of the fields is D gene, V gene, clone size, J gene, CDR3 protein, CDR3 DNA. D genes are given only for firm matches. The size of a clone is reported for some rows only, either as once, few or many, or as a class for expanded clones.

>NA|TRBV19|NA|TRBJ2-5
CASSIGGAQETQYF
TGTGCCAGTAGTATTGGAGGTGCCCAAGAGACCCAGTACTTC
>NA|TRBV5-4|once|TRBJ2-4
CASSFMGGAKNIQYF
TGTGCCAGCAGCTTCATGGGGGGAGCCAAAAACATTCAGTACTTC
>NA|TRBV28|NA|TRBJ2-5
CASSLEGRRYF
TGTGCCAGCAGTTTAGAAGGTCGGAGGTACTTC
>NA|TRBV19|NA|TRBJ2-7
CASSIGPYSYEQYF
TGTGCCAGTAGTATAGGGCCATACTCCTACGAGCAGTACTTC
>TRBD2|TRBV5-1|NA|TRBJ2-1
CASSGGLAGGGEQFF
TGCGCCAGCAGCGGGGGACTAGCGGGAGGCGGTGAGCAGTTCTTC
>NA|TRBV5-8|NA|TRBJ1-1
CASSPGDASEAFF
TGTGCCAGCAGCCCCGGGGACGCGAGTGAAGCTTTCTTT
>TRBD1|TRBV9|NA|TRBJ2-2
CASSVGTASGELFF
TGTGCCAGCAGCGTGGGGACAGCCTCTGGAGAGCTGTTTTTT
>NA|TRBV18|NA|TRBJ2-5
CASSPGSGQETQYF
TGTGCCAGCTCACCTGGAAGCGGACAAGAGACCCAGTACTTC
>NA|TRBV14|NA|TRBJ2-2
CASRRTGELFF
TGTGCCAGCAGGCGTACCGGGGAGCTGTTTTTT
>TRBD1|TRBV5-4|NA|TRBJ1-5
CASSPGQGAGQPQHF
TGTGCCAGCAGCCCGGGACAGGGGGCCGGTCAGCCCCAGCATTTT
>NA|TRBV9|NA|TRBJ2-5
CASSGGYRVPYQETQYF
TGTGCCAGCAGCGGAGGATACAGGGTCCCGTACCAAGAGACCCAGTACTTC
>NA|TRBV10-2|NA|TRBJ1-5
CASSVGRSNQPQHF
TGCGCCAGCAGTGTGGGAAGAAGCAATCAGCCCCAGCATTTT
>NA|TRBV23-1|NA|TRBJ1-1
CASSQRGLGTRNTEAFF
TGCGCCAGCAGTCAAAGGGGACTCGGGACTCGGAACACTGAAGCTTTCTTT
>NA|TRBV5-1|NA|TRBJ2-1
CASSLAGPLYEQFF
TGCGCCAGCAGCTTGGCAGGCCCCCTCTATGAGCAGTTCTTC
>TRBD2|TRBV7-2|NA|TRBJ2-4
CASSLAGTSGRGNIQYF
TGTGCCAGCAGCTTAGCCGGGACTAGCGGGAGGGGAAACATTCAGTACTTC
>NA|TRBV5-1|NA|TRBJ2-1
CASSLPHPQNEQFF
TGCGCCAGCAGCTTGCCCCACCCCCAGAATGAGCAGTTCTTC
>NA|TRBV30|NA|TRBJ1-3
CAWTPPWGTSGNTIYF
TGTGCCTGGACTCCCCCTTGGGGGACCTCTGGAAACACCATATATTTT
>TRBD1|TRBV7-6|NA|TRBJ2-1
CASSPRTGGYNEQFF
TGTGCCAGCAGCCCTAGGACAGGGGGCTACAATGAGCAGTTCTTC
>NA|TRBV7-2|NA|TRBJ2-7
CASSLATPIYEQYF
TGTGCCAGCAGCTTAGCAACCCCAATCTACGAGCAGTACTTC
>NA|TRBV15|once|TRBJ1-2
CATSRDLVSNYGYTF
TGTGCCACCAGCAGAGATCTGGTCAGCAACTATGGCTACACCTTC
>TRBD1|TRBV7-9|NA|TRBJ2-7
CASSGTGVREQYF
TGTGCCAGCAGCGGGACAGGGGTACGCGAGCAGTACTTC
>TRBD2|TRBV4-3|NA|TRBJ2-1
CASSQDKGLVSSYNEQFF
TGCGCCAGCAGCCAAGATAAGGGACTAGTAAGCTCCTACAATGAGCAGTTCTTC
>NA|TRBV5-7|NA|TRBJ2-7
CASRGGLEYEQYF
TGTGCCAGCAGGGGGGGACTGGAGTACGAGCAGTACTTC
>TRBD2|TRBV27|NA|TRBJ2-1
CASSPGTTISNEQFF
TGTGCCAGCAGCCCCGGGACTACGATCTCCAATGAGCAGTTCTTC
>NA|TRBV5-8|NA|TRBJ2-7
CASSLAWRPYEQYF
TGTGCCAGCAGCTTGGCCTGGCGTCCCTACGAGCAGTACTTC
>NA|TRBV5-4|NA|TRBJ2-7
CASSLAGVPYEQYF
TGTGCCAGCAGCTTGGCAGGAGTGCCCTACGAGCAGTACTTC
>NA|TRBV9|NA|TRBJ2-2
CASSPSATGELFF
TGTGCCAGCAGCCCCAGCGCCACCGGGGAGCTGTTTTTT
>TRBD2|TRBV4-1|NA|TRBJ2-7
CASSQDPSGSSYEQYF
TGCGCCAGCAGCCAAGACCCTAGCGGGAGCTCCTACGAGCAGTACTTC
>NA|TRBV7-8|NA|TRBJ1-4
CASSLGSATNEKLFF
TGTGCCAGCAGCCTTGGCAGTGCAACTAATGAAAAACTGTTTTTT
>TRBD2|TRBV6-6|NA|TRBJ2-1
CASSRTSGSSYNEQFF
TGTGCCAGCAGTCGGACTAGCGGGAGTTCCTACAATGAGCAGTTCTTC
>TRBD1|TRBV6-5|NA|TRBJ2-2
CASGTVNTGELFF
TGTGCCAGCGGGACAGTGAACACCGGGGAGCTGTTTTTT
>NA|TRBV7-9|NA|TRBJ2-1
CASSFDSEQFF
TGTGCCAGCAGCTTCGATAGTGAGCAGTTCTTC
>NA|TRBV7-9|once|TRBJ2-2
CASSLVLGSGILGTGELFF
TGTGCCAGCAGCTTAGTCCTCGGGAGTGGTATTCTGGGTACCGGGGAGCTGTTTTTT
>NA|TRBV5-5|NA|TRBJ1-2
CASSLDPKNLNYGYTF
TGTGCCAGCAGCTTGGATCCAAAGAACCTTAACTATGGCTACACCTTC
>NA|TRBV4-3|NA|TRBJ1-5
CASSQDWGRNQPQHF
TGCGCCAGCAGCCAAGATTGGGGTCGCAATCAGCCCCAGCATTTT
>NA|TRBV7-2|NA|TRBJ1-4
CASSEGEKLFF
TGTGCCAGCAGTGAAGGAGAAAAACTGTTTTTT
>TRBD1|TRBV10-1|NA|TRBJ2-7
CASSEFGTGIYEQYF
TGCGCCAGCAGTGAGTTCGGGACAGGGATCTACGAGCAGTACTTC
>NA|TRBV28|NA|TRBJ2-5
CASNPIRGETQYF
TGTGCCAGCAATCCGATCCGGGGGGAGACCCAGTACTTC
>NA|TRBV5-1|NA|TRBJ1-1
CASSVAGDTEAFF
TGCGCCAGCAGCGTTGCGGGGGACACTGAAGCTTTCTTT
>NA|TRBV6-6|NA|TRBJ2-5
CASKAGRETQYF
TGTGCCAGCAAGGCAGGAAGGGAGACCCAGTACTTC
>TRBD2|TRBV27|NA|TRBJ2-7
CASSFRAGASYEQYF
TGTGCCAGCAGTTTCCGAGCGGGAGCCTCCTACGAGCAGTACTTC
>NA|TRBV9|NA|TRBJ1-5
CASSVKENISNQPQHF
TGTGCCAGCAGCGTAAAGGAAAATATTAGCAATCAGCCCCAGCATTTT
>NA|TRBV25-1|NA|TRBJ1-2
CASSDLVRGHGYTF
TGTGCCAGCAGTGATTTAGTCAGGGGACATGGCTACACCTTC
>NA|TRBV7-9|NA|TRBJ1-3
CASSTRVTGNTIYF
TGTGCCAGCAGCACCAGGGTCACTGGAAACACCATATATTTT
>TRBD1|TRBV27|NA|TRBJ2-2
CASSLLGGQGYTGELFF
TGTGCCAGCAGTTTACTGGGGGGACAGGGATACACCGGGGAGCTGTTTTTT
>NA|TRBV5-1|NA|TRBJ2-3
CASSRMTGPTDTQYF
TGCGCCAGCAGCCGTATGACAGGCCCCACAGATACGCAGTATTTT
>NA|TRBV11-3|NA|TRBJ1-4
CASSEGPEEKLFF
TGTGCCAGCAGCGAAGGTCCAGAAGAAAAACTGTTTTTT
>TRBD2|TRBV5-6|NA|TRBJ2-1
CASSYMASGISYNEQFF
TGTGCCAGCAGCTATATGGCAAGCGGGATCTCCTACAATGAGCAGTTCTTC